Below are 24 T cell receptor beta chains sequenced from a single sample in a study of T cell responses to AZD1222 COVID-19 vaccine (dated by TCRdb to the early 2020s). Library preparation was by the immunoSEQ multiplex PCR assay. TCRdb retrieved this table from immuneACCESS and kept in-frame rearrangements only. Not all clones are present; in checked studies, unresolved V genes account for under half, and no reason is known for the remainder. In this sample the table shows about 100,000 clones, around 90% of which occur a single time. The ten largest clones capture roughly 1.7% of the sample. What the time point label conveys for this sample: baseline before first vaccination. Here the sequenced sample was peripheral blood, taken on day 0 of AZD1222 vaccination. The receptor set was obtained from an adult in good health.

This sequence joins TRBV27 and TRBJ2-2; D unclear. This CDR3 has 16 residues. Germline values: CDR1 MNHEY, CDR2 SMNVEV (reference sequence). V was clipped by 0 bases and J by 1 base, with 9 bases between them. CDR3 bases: TGTGCCAGCAGTTTATCCGGCCATCTGAACACCGGGGAGCTGTTTTTT. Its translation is CASSLSGHLNTGELFF.

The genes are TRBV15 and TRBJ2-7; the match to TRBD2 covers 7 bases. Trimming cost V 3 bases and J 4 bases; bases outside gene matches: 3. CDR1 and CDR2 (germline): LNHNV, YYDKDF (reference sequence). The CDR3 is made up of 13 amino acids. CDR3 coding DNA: TGTGCCACCAGCAGGGGACTACAATACGAGCAGTACTTC. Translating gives CATSRGLQYEQYF.

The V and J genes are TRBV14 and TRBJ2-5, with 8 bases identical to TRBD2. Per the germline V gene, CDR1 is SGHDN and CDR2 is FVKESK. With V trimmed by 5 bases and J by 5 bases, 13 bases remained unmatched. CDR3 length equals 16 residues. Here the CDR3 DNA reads TGTGCCAGCAGCGACCTATTCGCGGGAGGCGCGGAGACCCAGTACTTC. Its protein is CASSDLFAGGAETQYF.

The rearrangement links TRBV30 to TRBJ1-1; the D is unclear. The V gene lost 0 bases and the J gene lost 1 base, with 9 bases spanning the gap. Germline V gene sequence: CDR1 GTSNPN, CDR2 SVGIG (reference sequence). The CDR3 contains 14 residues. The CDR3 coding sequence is TGTGCCTGGAGTGTCGATTTGACGAACACTGAAGCTTTCTTT. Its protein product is CAWSVDLTNTEAFF.

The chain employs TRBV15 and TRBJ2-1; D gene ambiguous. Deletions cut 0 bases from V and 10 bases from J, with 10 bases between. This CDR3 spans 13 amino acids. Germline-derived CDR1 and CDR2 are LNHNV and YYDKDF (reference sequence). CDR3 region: CATSRDLSKEQFF. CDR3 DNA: TGTGCCACCAGCAGAGATCTGAGTAAGGAGCAGTTCTTC.

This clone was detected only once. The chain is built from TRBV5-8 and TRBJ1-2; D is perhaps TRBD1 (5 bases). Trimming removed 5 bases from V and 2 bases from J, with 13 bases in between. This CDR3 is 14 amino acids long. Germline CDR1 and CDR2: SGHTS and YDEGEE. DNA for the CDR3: TGTGCCAGCAGACCCCAGGGACCGAACTATGGCTACACCTTC. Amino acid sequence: CASRPQGPNYGYTF.

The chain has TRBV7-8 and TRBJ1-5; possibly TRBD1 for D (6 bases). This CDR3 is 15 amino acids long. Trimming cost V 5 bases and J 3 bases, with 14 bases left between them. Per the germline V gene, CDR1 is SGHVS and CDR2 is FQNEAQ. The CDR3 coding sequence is TGTGCCAGCAGCCTAACCCCGGGGGCCAATCAGCCCCAGCATTTT. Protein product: CASSLTPGANQPQHF.

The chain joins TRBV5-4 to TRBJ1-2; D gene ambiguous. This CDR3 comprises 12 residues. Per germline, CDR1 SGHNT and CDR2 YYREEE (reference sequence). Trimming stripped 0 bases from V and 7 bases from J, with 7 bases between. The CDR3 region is CASSLVQLGYTF. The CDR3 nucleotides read TGTGCCAGCAGCTTGGTACAGCTTGGCTACACCTTC.

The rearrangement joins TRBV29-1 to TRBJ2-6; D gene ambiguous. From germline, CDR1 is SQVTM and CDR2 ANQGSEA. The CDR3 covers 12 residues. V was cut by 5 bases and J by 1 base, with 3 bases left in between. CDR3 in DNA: TGCAGCGTTAGATCTGGGGCCAACGTCCTGACTTTC. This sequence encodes CSVRSGANVLTF.

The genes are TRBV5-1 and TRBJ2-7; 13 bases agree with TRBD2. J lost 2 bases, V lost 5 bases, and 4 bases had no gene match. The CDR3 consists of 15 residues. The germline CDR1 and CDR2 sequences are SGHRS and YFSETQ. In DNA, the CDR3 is TGCGCCAGCAGGGGACTAGCGGGGAATACCTACGAGCAGTACTTC. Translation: CASRGLAGNTYEQYF.

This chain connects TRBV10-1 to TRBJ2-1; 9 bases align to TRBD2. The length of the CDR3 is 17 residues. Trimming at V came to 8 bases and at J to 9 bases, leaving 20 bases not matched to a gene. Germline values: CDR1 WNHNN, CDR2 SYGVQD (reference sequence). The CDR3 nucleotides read TGCGCCAGCTCCTACCGGAGAGGCGGGGGGGGTCAGGGTGAGCAGTTCTTC. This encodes CASSYRRGGGGQGEQFF.

The CDR3 DNA follows: TGTGCCAGCAGCTTAGGTGTGTCTGAAGCTTTCTTT. Protein sequence: CASSLGVSEAFF. The gene calls are TRBV7-2 and TRBJ1-1; no clear D. Germline CDR1 reads SGHTA; CDR2 reads FQGNSA. Trimming stripped 1 base from V and 6 bases from J, with 6 bases between. This CDR3 has 12 amino acids.

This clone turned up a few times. The CDR3 nucleotides read TGTGCCAGCAGCCAAGTAAGGACAGGAACTAATGAAAAACTGTTTTTT. Translated: CASSQVRTGTNEKLFF. This rearrangement joins TRBV4-2 to TRBJ1-4; 7 positions match TRBD1. The CDR3 has 16 amino acids. The germline V gene has CDR1 LGHNA and CDR2 YNFKEQ. V shed 1 base and J 1 base; nucleotides not matched to a gene: 3.

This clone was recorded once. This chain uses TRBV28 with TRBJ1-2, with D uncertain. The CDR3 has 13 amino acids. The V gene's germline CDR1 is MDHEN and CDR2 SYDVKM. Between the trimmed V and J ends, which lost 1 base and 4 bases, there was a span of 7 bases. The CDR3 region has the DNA TGTGCCAGCAGTTTATCCAAAACCTATGGCTACACCTTC. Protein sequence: CASSLSKTYGYTF.

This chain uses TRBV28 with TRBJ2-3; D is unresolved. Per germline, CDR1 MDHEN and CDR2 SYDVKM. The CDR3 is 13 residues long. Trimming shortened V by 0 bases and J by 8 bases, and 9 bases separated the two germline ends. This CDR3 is CASSLWFKTTQYF. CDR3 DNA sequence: TGTGCCAGCAGTTTATGGTTTAAGACTACGCAGTATTTT.

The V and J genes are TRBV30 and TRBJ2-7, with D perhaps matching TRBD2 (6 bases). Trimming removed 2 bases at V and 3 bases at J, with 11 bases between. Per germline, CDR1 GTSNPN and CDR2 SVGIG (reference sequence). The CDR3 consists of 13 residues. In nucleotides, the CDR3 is TGTGCCTGGAGTACACCCGGGAGCTACGAGCAGTACTTC. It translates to CAWSTPGSYEQYF.

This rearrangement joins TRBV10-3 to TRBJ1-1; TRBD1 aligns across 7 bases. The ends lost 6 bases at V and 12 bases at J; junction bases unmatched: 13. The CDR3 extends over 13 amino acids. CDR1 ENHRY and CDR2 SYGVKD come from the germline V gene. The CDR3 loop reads CAIRRQGEYATFF. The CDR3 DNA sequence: TGTGCCATCAGGCGACAGGGCGAGTACGCTACTTTCTTT.

The DNA of the CDR3 is TGCGCCAGCAGCCTCCGACTTAGCGGGAGTTCCTACAATGAGCAGTTCTTC. This gives the protein CASSLRLSGSSYNEQFF. J is TRBJ2-1 and V is TRBV4-1, with 9 bases identical to TRBD2. V was clipped by 4 bases and J by 1 base; unmatched bases: 8. Germline V gives CDR1 MGHRA, CDR2 YSYEKL. CDR3 length equals 17 residues.

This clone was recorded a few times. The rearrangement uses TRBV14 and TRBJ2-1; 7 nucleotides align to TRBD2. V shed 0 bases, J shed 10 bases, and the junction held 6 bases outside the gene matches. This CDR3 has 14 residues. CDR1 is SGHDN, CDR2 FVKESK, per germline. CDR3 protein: CASSQDWRENEQFF. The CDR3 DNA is TGTGCCAGCAGCCAAGATTGGCGGGAGAACGAGCAGTTCTTC.

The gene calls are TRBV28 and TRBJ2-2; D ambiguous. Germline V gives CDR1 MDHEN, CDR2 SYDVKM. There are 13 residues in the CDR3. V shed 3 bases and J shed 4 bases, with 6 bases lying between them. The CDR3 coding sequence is TGTGCCAGCAGTTTTCAGGTCACCGGGGAGCTGTTTTTT. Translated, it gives CASSFQVTGELFF.

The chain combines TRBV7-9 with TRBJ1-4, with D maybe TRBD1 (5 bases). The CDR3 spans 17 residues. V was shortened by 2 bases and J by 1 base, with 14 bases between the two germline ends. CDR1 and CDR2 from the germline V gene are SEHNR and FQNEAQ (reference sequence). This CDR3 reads CASSLFAGLETNEKLFF. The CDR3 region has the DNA TGTGCCAGCAGCTTATTTGCGGGGCTTGAAACTAATGAAAAACTGTTTTTT.

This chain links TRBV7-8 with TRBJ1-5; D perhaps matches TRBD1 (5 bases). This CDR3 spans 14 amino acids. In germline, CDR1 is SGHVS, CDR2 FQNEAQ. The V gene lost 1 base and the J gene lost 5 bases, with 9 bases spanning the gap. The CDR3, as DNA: TGTGCCAGCAGCTTAGGCTTGGGGGATCAGCCCCAGCATTTT. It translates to CASSLGLGDQPQHF. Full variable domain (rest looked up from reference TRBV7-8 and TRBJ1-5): GAGVSQSPRYKVAKRGQDVALRCDPISGHVSLFWYQQALGQGPEFLTYFQNEAQLDKSGLPSDRFFAERPEGSVSTLKIQRTQQEDSAVYLCASSLGLGDQPQHFGDGTRLSIL.

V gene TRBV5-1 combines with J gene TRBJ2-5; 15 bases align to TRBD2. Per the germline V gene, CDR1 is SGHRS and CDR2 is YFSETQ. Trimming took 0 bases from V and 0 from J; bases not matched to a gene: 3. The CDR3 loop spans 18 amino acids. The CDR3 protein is CASSLGTSGRAYQETQYF. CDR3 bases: TGCGCCAGCAGCTTGGGGACTAGCGGGAGGGCCTACCAAGAGACCCAGTACTTC.

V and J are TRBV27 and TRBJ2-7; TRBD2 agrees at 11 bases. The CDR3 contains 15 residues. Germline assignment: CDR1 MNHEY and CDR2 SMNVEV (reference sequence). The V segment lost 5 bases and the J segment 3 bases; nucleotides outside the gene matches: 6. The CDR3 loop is CASSVTSGSRYEQYF. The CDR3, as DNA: TGTGCCAGCAGTGTCACTAGCGGGAGCCGCTACGAGCAGTACTTC.